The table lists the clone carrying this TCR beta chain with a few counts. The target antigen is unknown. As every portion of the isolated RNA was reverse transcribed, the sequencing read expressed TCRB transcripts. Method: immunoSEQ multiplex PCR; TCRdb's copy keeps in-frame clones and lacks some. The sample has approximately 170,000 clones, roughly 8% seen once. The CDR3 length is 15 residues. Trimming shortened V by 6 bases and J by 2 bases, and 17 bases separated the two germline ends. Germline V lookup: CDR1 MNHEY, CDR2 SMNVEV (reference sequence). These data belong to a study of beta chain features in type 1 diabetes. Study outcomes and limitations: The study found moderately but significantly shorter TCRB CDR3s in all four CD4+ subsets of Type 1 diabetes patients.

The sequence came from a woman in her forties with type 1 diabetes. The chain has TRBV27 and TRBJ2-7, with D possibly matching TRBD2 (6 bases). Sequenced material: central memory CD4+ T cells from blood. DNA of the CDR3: TGTGCCAGCAGCAACTGGGCGGGGCCGACCTACGAGCAGTACTTC. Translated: CASSNWAGPTYEQYF.